The rows below give T cell receptor beta chains drawn from one sample of a study of T cell responses to AZD1222 COVID-19 vaccine. Some clones are missing from TCRdb's copy, which holds only in-frame ones; the method was immunoSEQ multiplex PCR. The table records 95,000 or so clones, approximately 88% of them present only once. The sample here was peripheral blood, taken on day 0 of AZD1222 vaccination. The receptor source for this set is an adult in good health. CDR3s include the opening cysteine and the closing phenylalanine or tryptophan. The D gene is left open where the match is weak. Clone size, where shown, is once, few, many, or a class for clones that have expanded.

V gene,J gene,D gene,clone size,CDR3 protein,CDR3 DNA
TRBV30,TRBJ1-1,-,-,CACAANTEAFF,TGTGCCTGCGCAGCGAACACTGAAGCTTTCTTT
TRBV12-3/TRBV12-4,TRBJ1-2,TRBD1,-,CASSPDRVYGYTF,TGTGCCAGCAGTCCGGACAGGGTTTATGGCTACACCTTC
TRBV10-3,TRBJ1-1,-,few,CAISETGHQNTEAFF,TGTGCCATCAGTGAAACCGGACATCAGAACACTGAAGCTTTCTTT
TRBV5-1,TRBJ2-1,-,-,CASSRYNEQFF,TGCGCCAGCAGCAGGTACAATGAGCAGTTCTTC
TRBV5-1,TRBJ2-4,-,-,CASRAPGGGENIQYF,TGCGCCAGCAGAGCCCCCGGCGGGGGCGAAAACATTCAGTACTTC
TRBV29-1,TRBJ1-2,TRBD1,few,CSVTGGFYGYTF,TGCAGCGTAACAGGGGGCTTCTATGGCTACACCTTC
TRBV5-6,TRBJ1-2,-,-,CASSPYDSRRNGYTF,TGTGCCAGCAGCCCTTACGACAGTCGGCGGAATGGCTACACCTTC
TRBV6-6,TRBJ2-2,-,few,CASIRSGIGANTGELFF,TGTGCCAGCATCCGATCGGGTATCGGGGCGAACACCGGGGAGCTGTTTTTT
TRBV10-2,TRBJ2-7,TRBD2,-,CASTQLAGASEQYF,TGCGCCAGCACCCAACTAGCGGGGGCTTCCGAGCAGTACTTC
TRBV19,TRBJ2-7,-,-,CASSTDKQSYEQYF,TGTGCCAGTAGTACCGACAAACAATCCTACGAGCAGTACTTC
TRBV11-2,TRBJ1-4,-,-,CASSFPGGEKLFF,TGTGCCAGCAGCTTCCCGGGTGGGGAAAAACTGTTTTTT
TRBV9,TRBJ1-2,TRBD1,-,CASSVVDRAPYGYTF,TGTGCCAGCAGCGTTGTCGACAGGGCTCCCTATGGCTACACCTTC
TRBV6-2/TRBV6-3,TRBJ1-6,TRBD1,-,CASSPDRSSYNSPLHF,TGTGCCAGCAGCCCGGACAGGAGCTCCTATAATTCACCCCTCCACTTT
TRBV7-9,TRBJ2-7,-,-,CASSDVSGTTPYEQYF,TGTGCCAGCAGCGACGTTTCTGGGACGACTCCTTACGAGCAGTACTTC
TRBV4-2,TRBJ1-2,TRBD1,-,CASSQAMGTGGLYGYTF,TGTGCCAGCAGCCAGGCCATGGGCACAGGGGGATTATATGGCTACACCTTC
TRBV28,TRBJ2-7,-,-,CASSLGGTYEQYF,TGTGCCAGCAGTTTGGGCGGGACCTACGAGCAGTACTTC
TRBV28,TRBJ2-7,TRBD1,-,CASSWAGDSSYEQYF,TGTGCCAGCAGTTGGGCAGGGGACAGCTCCTACGAGCAGTACTTC
TRBV6-1,TRBJ1-4,TRBD1,few,CASSDVDRGEKLFF,TGTGCCAGCAGTGACGTCGACAGGGGCGAAAAACTGTTTTTT
TRBV24-1,TRBJ1-1,-,-,CATSEASGSTEAFF,TGTGCCACCAGTGAGGCGTCAGGGTCTACTGAAGCTTTCTTT
TRBV19,TRBJ1-4,-,-,CASTENEKLFF,TGTGCCAGTACGGAAAATGAAAAACTGTTTTTT
TRBV19,TRBJ2-2,TRBD1,few,CASSPQTGAATGELFF,TGTGCCAGTAGTCCTCAGACAGGGGCGGCCACCGGGGAGCTGTTTTTT
TRBV4-2,TRBJ2-2,-,once,CASSQDRRQMLTGELFF,TGTGCCAGCAGCCAAGATCGGAGACAGATGCTAACCGGGGAGCTGTTTTTT
TRBV9,TRBJ1-1,-,-,CASSVGAINTEAFF,TGTGCCAGCAGCGTAGGAGCTATCAACACTGAAGCTTTCTTT
TRBV5-1,TRBJ2-3,-,-,CASSLELARTDTQYF,TGCGCCAGCAGCTTGGAGCTAGCGCGCACAGATACGCAGTATTTT